This T cell receptor beta chain was sequenced for a study of read filtering for tumor transcriptome and immune sequencing. Overall study context: Revised staging placed about 8 patients in R-ISS I, about 16 in II, roughly 7 in III. DNase treatment preceded whole-transcriptome library preparation.

The V end lost 2 bases, the J end lost 2 bases, and 12 bases lay between the germline ends. The CDR3 spans 15 residues. CDR1 and CDR2 (germline): SGDLS, YYNGEE. The table lists this clonotype with many counts. The target antigen is unknown. Overall study results and limits: The sorted CD138-negative fraction was a mixed bone marrow immune population, not purified T cells. Roughly 79% of IR-seq clonotypes had one read, totaling approximately 3.5% of reads; RNA-seq: about 74% and 41%.

This library used approximately 0.4 ug RNA and molecular barcoded adaptors spanning alpha/delta and beta/gamma chains. Each CDR3 protein is one row after TCRdb ran MiXCR on the reads. The sample contains 90,000 or so distinct CDR3 sequences, approximately 21% of which appear only once. V usage is TRBV9 and J usage is TRBJ2-3; D remains unclear. Sequenced material: a population of CD138-negative cells sorted from bone marrow. The clonotype comes from a donor at least 40 years old with multiple myeloma. The CDR3 nucleotides read TGTGCCAGCAGCGTGGGTGGGCGAATCACAGATACGCAGTATTTT. It codes for CASSVGGRITDTQYF.